The clone carrying this TCR beta chain was seen a few times. What it recognizes is unknown. The data derive from a study of T cells in tumors after PD-1 blockade. In the study overall: Patients received pembrolizumab 200 mg every 3 weeks or cemiplimab 350 mg every 2 weeks. Study-level findings and limits: Some novel exhausted tumor clones appeared in pre-treatment blood, suggesting peripheral recruitment. Two pre-treatment samples showed no clonal replacement between them.

TCRdb's copy holds only in-frame clones and misses some; the assay was immunoSEQ multiplex PCR. The data contain fewer than 7,000 clones, 60% to 70% of them seen just once; the ten biggest clones take up 5.2%. Template: tumor biopsy or peripheral blood genomic DNA, roughly 616-6,500 ng per sample. This CDR3 spans 13 amino acids. CDR1 MGHRA and CDR2 YSYEKL come from the germline V gene. V lost 1 base and J 5 bases, leaving 6 bases between the germline ends. The sample was tumor tissue, taken before anti-PD-1 treatment. The receptor was isolated from a human donor with basal cell carcinoma. The V gene is TRBV4-1, the J gene TRBJ1-5; D gene uncertain. DNA for the CDR3: TGCGCCAGCAGCCAAGTCAGCGATCAGCCCCAGCATTTT. Amino acid sequence: CASSQVSDQPQHF.